Given below is one T cell receptor beta chain in context. In the PCR, 60 Vbeta and 13 Jbeta primers were used. Produced via immunoSEQ multiplex PCR; TCRdb's table is partial and in-frame only. In the table there are 130,000 to 150,000 clones, roughly 80% of which are singletons. This sample stems from a study of cytomegalovirus exposure and HLA in healthy donors. CDR1 and CDR2 from the germline V gene are SGHTA and FQGNSA. V was shortened by 5 bases and J by 2 bases, with 12 bases between the two germline ends. The CDR3 consists of 14 residues. The source material was PBMCs. This TCR came from a man aged 40-55 years in good health and CMV-seropositive. This chain connects TRBV7-2 to TRBJ1-1; D is undetermined. In DNA form, the CDR3 reads TGTGCCAGCAGCCCCCTTGCCACTAACACTGAAGCTTTCTTT. Translation gives CASSPLATNTEAFF.